Sequencing of this T cell receptor beta chain was carried out in a study of molecular identifiers for immune sequencing clone quantification. Whole-study results and caveats: Clone sizes could be underestimated for highly expanded clones when identical TCR molecules share a barcode. Clones that exceeded 20 RNA copies held over 97% of effector molecules, yet under 1% in naive cells.

Libraries of naive CD8 cells were prepared from approximately 20,000 to 1,000,000 sorted cells using 10%, 30% or 50% RNA. Losses at the gene ends were 0 bases for V and 4 bases for J; bases not matched to a gene: 12. Per germline, CDR1 MNHEY and CDR2 SVGEGT. CDR3 length: 18 residues. TCRdb re-analysed the PCR reads in MiXCR, keeping a single row per CDR3 protein. The repertoire holds some 650,000 distinct CDR3 sequences, with roughly 21% as singletons. At least ten counts were recorded for this clonotype. As yet, its antigen is unknown. Sequenced input: naive CD8+ T cells from blood, with Jurkat cell RNA spiked in. Noted subset: FACS-sorted CD8+CD4-CCR7+CD45RA+ naive T cells. This sequence was found in a human donor in good health. Some libraries in this study had Jurkat cell RNA spiked in. The V and J genes are TRBV6-2 or TRBV6-3 and TRBJ2-3; 8 nucleotides match TRBD2. This chain's CDR3 is CASSYSDPPREVPDTQYF. Here the CDR3 DNA reads TGTGCCAGCAGTTACTCAGACCCGCCGCGGGAGGTACCAGATACGCAGTATTTT.